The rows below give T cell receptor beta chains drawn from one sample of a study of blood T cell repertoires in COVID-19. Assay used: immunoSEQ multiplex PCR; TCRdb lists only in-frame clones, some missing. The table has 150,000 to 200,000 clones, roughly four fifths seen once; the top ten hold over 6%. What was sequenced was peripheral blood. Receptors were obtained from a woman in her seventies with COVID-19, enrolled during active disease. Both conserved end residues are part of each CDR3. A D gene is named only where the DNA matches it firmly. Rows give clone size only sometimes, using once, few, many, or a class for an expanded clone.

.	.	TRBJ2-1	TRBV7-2	TGTGCCAGCAGCTTAAGGCTCTGGGCAATCAATGAGCAGTTCTTC	CASSLRLWAINEQFF
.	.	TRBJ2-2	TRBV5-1	TGCGCCAGCAGCTTGGTTCCGGGAACCGGGGAGCTGTTTTTT	CASSLVPGTGELFF
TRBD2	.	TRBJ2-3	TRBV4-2	TGTGCCAGCAGCCAAGAATCGGTAGCGGGGAGAGATACGCAGTATTTT	CASSQESVAGRDTQYF
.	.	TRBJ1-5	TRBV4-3	TGCGCCAGCAGCCAAGTACAGGGACGGCAGCCCCAGCATTTT	CASSQVQGRQPQHF
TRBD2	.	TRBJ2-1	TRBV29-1	TGCAGCGTTGGACGGACTAGCGGATACAATGAGCAGTTCTTC	CSVGRTSGYNEQFF
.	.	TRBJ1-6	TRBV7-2	TGTGCCAGCAGCTTGACAGGACGTTCACCCCTCCACTTT	CASSLTGRSPLHF
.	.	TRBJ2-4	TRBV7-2	TGTGCCAGCAGCTTGAACAGGGATGCGAACATTCAGTACTTC	CASSLNRDANIQYF
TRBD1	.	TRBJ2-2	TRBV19	TGTGCCAGTAGTGAGGGGGACAGGCCTCTAGACACCGGGGAGCTGTTTTTT	CASSEGDRPLDTGELFF
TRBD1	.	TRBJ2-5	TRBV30	TGTGCCTGCAAACAGGGGGCAGGGGAGACCCAGTACTTC	CACKQGAGETQYF
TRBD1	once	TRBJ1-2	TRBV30	TGTGCTCAGGGGGACTATGGCTACACCTTC	CAQGDYGYTF
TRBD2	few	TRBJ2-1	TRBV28	TGTGCCAGCAATTTTAGGGGAAGGACTAGCGAGACCGGGCACAATGAGCAGTTCTTC	CASNFRGRTSETGHNEQFF
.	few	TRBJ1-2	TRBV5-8	TGTGCCAGCAGCTTCATAGGGCAGGGCCTCTATGGCTACACCTTC	CASSFIGQGLYGYTF
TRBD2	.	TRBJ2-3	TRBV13	TGTGCCAGCAGCCCAAGCGGGATTCGGAACACAGATACGCAGTATTTT	CASSPSGIRNTDTQYF
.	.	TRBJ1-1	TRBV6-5	TGTGCCAGCACCAAGGGTGACAGTGAAGCTTTCTTT	CASTKGDSEAFF
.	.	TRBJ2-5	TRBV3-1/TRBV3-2	TGTGCCAGCAGCCCCTCGAGGGGGCAAGAGACCCAGTACTTC	CASSPSRGQETQYF
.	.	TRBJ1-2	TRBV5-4	TGTGCCAGCAGCTTGGGTGTGGACAGTAGCTACACCTTC	CASSLGVDSSYTF